The present TCR beta chain was sequenced within a study of T cell changes during pregnancy in multiple sclerosis. The CDR3 runs to 14 residues. V lost 7 bases, J lost 2 bases, and 4 bases stayed unmatched. Germline V gene data show CDR1 as LNHDA and CDR2 as SQIVND (reference sequence). Method: immunoSEQ multiplex PCR; TCRdb's copy keeps in-frame clones and lacks some. The sample holds roughly 48,000 clones; almost 95% are singletons and the top ten take 0.9% to 1%. The TCR sequence derives from a female donor in good health, enrolled as a control in a pregnancy study. The starting material was CD4+ T cells from peripheral blood mononuclear cells, obtained in the second trimester of pregnancy. The chain employs TRBV19 and TRBJ2-7; 11 bases fit TRBD2. CDR3 residues: CASKPGLAAYEQYF. In DNA form, the CDR3 reads TGTGCCAGTAAACCGGGACTAGCGGCCTACGAGCAGTACTTC.